The sequence of this TCR beta chain was determined in a study of regulatory T cells in long-lasting Graves disease. General study points: Persistent disease was associated with favored TRBV28 usage and with favored use of TRBJ1-2 and TRBJ2-5.

The CDR3 consists of 13 residues. Germline loops: CDR1 SQVTM, CDR2 ANQGSEA. V was cut by 5 bases and J by 14 bases, with 22 bases left in between. In its sample, this clonotype was seen a few times. Its antigen is not identified. Both iRepertoire HTBI primers and Arm-PCR of CDR3 regions were used to build the TCR beta libraries. TCRdb itself ran the multiplex PCR reads through MiXCR, one entry per CDR3 protein. The sample includes 450,000 to 650,000 distinct CDR3 sequences, 15% to 20% of them seen just once. The time point denotes: newly diagnosed GD, antithyroid drugs for less than 3 months. The TCR library used RNA extracted from PBMCs. Separately, the same data were catalogued under a study of T cells in Graves' hyperthyroidism and ophthalmopathy. From that paper: Each diagnosis was grounded in clinical symptoms, serum thyroxine and TRAb, thyroid ultrasound, and orbital computed tomography.

The starting material was peripheral blood mononuclear cells (PBMCs), obtained at new diagnosis, from a patient treated with antithyroid drugs. The J gene is TRBJ1-3, the V gene TRBV29-1; D possibly corresponds to TRBD1 (6 bases). The sequence derives from a woman aged 35-65 years with Graves disease. CDR3 bases: TGCAGCGTTTCCCAGGACTTTACAGGGTCCTTATATTTT. Amino acids: CSVSQDFTGSLYF.